A selection of T cell receptor beta chains follows, all from one sample in a study of blood T cells in healthy people across ages. TCRdb reprocessed the 5' RACE reads with MiXCR, giving one entry per CDR3 protein. The table lists roughly 500,000 distinct CDR3 sequences, about 26% of them singletons. Sequences were obtained from blood. The receptor set was obtained from a woman between 65 and 79 years old in good health. The CDR3 runs from the conserved cysteine through the conserved F or W. Clone size is shown for a subset of rows, as once, few, many or a class of expanded clone.

J gene: TRBJ2-7
CDR3 length: 12
clone size: -
V gene: TRBV6-1
CDR3 protein: CASPGEGYEQYF

J gene: TRBJ1-3
CDR3 length: 14
clone size: many
V gene: TRBV5-1
CDR3 protein: CASSFQGSGNTIYF

J gene: TRBJ2-7
CDR3 length: 12
clone size: -
V gene: TRBV10-3
CDR3 protein: CAISRDNREQYF

J gene: TRBJ2-2
CDR3 length: 15
clone size: -
V gene: TRBV6-2/TRBV6-3
CDR3 protein: CASSQDYPGSGELFF

J gene: TRBJ1-4
CDR3 length: 16
clone size: few
V gene: TRBV11-3
CDR3 protein: CASSSGQWATNEKLFF

J gene: TRBJ1-1
CDR3 length: 12
clone size: -
V gene: TRBV19
CDR3 protein: CASSMVGTEAFF

J gene: TRBJ1-3
CDR3 length: 16
clone size: -
V gene: TRBV5-5
CDR3 protein: CASSPLPGASGNTIYF

J gene: TRBJ2-7
CDR3 length: 13
clone size: -
V gene: TRBV29-1
CDR3 protein: CSVVGWGRHEQYF

J gene: TRBJ2-3
CDR3 length: 17
clone size: -
V gene: TRBV2
CDR3 protein: CASSERLAGAGGDTQYF

J gene: TRBJ2-1
CDR3 length: 15
clone size: -
V gene: TRBV12-3/TRBV12-4
CDR3 protein: CASTFSGLAVYEQFF

J gene: TRBJ2-5
CDR3 length: 14
clone size: -
V gene: TRBV5-1
CDR3 protein: CASSTGQGTETQYF

J gene: TRBJ1-1
CDR3 length: 14
clone size: few
V gene: TRBV7-2
CDR3 protein: CASSFSGGRSEAFF

J gene: TRBJ1-6
CDR3 length: 14
clone size: -
V gene: TRBV20-1
CDR3 protein: CSASKDRDNSPLHF

J gene: TRBJ1-6
CDR3 length: 15
clone size: -
V gene: TRBV6-5
CDR3 protein: CASGYSGTGGSPLHF

J gene: TRBJ1-5
CDR3 length: 12
clone size: -
V gene: TRBV6-2/TRBV6-3
CDR3 protein: CASALLGWPQHF

J gene: TRBJ2-1
CDR3 length: 13
clone size: few
V gene: TRBV3-1
CDR3 protein: CASSHSGGNEQFF

J gene: TRBJ2-3
CDR3 length: 15
clone size: few
V gene: TRBV2
CDR3 protein: CASSATSGSTDTQYF

J gene: TRBJ1-1
CDR3 length: 14
clone size: -
V gene: TRBV7-9
CDR3 protein: CASSFGTVDTEAFF

J gene: TRBJ1-2
CDR3 length: 16
clone size: -
V gene: TRBV13
CDR3 protein: CASSSSSIQGKRGYTF

J gene: TRBJ1-5
CDR3 length: 15
clone size: -
V gene: TRBV7-2
CDR3 protein: CASSPWTSTNQPQHF

J gene: TRBJ2-1
CDR3 length: 16
clone size: -
V gene: TRBV7-9
CDR3 protein: CSSSLATISSYNEQFF

J gene: TRBJ2-3
CDR3 length: 17
clone size: -
V gene: TRBV7-2
CDR3 protein: CASSLKGLAGDTDTQYF

J gene: TRBJ2-7
CDR3 length: 13
clone size: -
V gene: TRBV12-5
CDR3 protein: CASGSGRPYEQYF

J gene: TRBJ2-7
CDR3 length: 12
clone size: -
V gene: TRBV6-5
CDR3 protein: CVSSYSGGEQYF